In its sample, the clone carrying this TCR beta chain was seen a few times. No antigen is known for it. These data belong to a study of T cells in Graves' hyperthyroidism and ophthalmopathy. Turning to the study itself: The authors collected peripheral blood at initial diagnosis, before any treatment. The study, taken as a whole, reports: Before onset, by a median of around six months, the model predicted ophthalmopathy.

Exclusions: uncontrolled infection, other autoimmune disease, pregnancy, lactation. Cells are PBMCs isolated from roughly 10 ml of fresh blood. Amplified regions were TCR beta CDR3 sequences from RNA transcripts. The HTBI primer set served for first-round RT-PCR of the TCR CDR3. TCRdb ran MiXCR on the multiplex PCR reads and lists one entry per CDR3 protein. The sample has about 350,000 distinct CDR3 sequences, over 11% seen once; the top ten hold around 23%. V shed 7 bases and J shed 5 bases, with 17 bases lying between them. The CDR3 length is 14 residues. Germline assignment: CDR1 SGHRS and CDR2 YFSETQ.

The sequence was collected from a woman in her twenties or thirties with Graves' hyperthyroidism. Sample: blood. This sequence joins TRBV5-1 and TRBJ2-3; a possible D gene is TRBD2 (5 bases). CDR3 in amino acids: CASGEGRVVDTQYF. CDR3 nucleotides: TGCGCCAGCGGTGAGGGAAGGGTAGTAGATACGCAGTATTTT.